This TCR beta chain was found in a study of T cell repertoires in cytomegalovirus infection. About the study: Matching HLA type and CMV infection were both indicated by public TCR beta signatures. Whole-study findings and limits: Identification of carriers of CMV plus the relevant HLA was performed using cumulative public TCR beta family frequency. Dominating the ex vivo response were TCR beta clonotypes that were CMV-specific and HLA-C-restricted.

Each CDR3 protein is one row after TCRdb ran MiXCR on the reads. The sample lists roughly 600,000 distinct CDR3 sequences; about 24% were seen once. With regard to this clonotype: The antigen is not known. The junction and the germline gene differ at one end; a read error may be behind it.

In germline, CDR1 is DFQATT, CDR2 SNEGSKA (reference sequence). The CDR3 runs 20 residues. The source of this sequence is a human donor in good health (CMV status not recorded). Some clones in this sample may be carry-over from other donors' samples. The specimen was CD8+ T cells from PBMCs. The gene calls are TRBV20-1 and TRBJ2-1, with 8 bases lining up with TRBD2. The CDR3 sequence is CSQGLGVAGSNPSSYNEQFF. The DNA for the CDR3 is TGTAGCCAAGGGTTGGGTGTAGCGGGGTCGAATCCTAGCTCCTACAATGAGCAGTTCTTC.